A single sample is the source of the 24 T cell receptor beta chains below, sequenced in a study of shared T cell receptors in the human thymus. Using immunoSEQ multiplex PCR, the repertoire was profiled, and TCRdb retains in-frame clones only, with some absent. The sample carries 700,000 or so clones, 80% to 90% recorded once. Separately, the same data were catalogued under a study of human thymus T cells.

The specimen sequenced was thymocytes. These receptors all stem from a girl in the first two years of life with a congenital heart defect.

This clone has only a few counts. The chain has TRBV4-3 and TRBJ2-6, with D possibly TRBD1 on 5 matching bases. Trimming took off 2 bases at V and 2 bases at J, with 7 bases between the two ends. The CDR3 covers 15 residues. CDR1 is LGHNA and CDR2 is YSLEER in the germline V gene. The CDR3 loop reads CASSQSRAGANVLTF. The CDR3 nucleotides read TGCGCCAGCAGCCAAAGCAGGGCTGGGGCCAACGTCCTGACTTTC.

J is TRBJ2-7 and V is TRBV1; the table calls TRBD1, which could not be checked here. TRBV1 is described as a pseudogene. This CDR3 is built from 18 residues. CDR3 residues: CTSSQERDRGKISYEQYF. The CDR3 region has the DNA TGCACCAGCAGCCAAGAAAGGGACAGGGGAAAGATAAGCTACGAGCAGTACTTC.

The chain carries TRBV7-6 and TRBJ1-4; a possible D gene is TRBD1 (5 bases). V dropped 3 bases and J dropped 0 bases, with 8 bases sitting between them. CDR3 length equals 15 residues. The V gene's germline CDR1 is SGHVS and CDR2 FNYEAQ. The CDR3 reads CASSFGGATNEKLFF. The DNA for the CDR3 is TGTGCCAGCAGCTTTGGGGGGGCAACTAATGAAAAACTGTTTTTT. Full variable domain (remainder filled in from reference TRBV7-6 and TRBJ1-4): GAGVSQSPRYKVTKRGQDVALRCDPISGHVSLYWYRQALGQGPEFLTYFNYEAQQDKSGLPNDRFSAERPEGSISTLTIQRTEQRDSAMYRCASSFGGATNEKLFFGSGTQLSVL.

The rearrangement links TRBV7-9 to TRBJ1-1, with 7 positions matching TRBD1. J was trimmed by 2 bases and V by 6 bases; bases with no gene match: 15. Germline V CDR1 and CDR2: SEHNR, FQNEAQ (reference sequence). This CDR3 region has 17 residues. DNA for the CDR3: TGTGCCAGCAGGGAACAGGGGTTAGTAGATCTCAACACTGAAGCTTTCTTT. It codes for CASREQGLVDLNTEAFF.

V and J are TRBV5-3 and TRBJ1-4; the D gene is possibly TRBD1 (6 bases). TRBV5-3 is an open reading frame whose function is uncertain. V was pared by 4 bases and J by 7 bases, with 29 bases between. This CDR3 is 19 amino acids long. CDR3 loop: CARSDYTGAGALASEKLFF. In DNA, the CDR3 is TGTGCCAGAAGCGACTACACTGGGGCAGGGGCATTAGCAAGTGAAAAACTGTTTTTT.

The CDR3 reads CASSPLGTLPLSGYTF. CDR3 bases: TGTGCCAGCAGCCCCCTCGGGACACTGCCCCTTTCTGGCTACACCTTC. V and J are TRBV7-8 and TRBJ1-2, with D possibly being TRBD1 (6 bases). The CDR3 extends over 16 amino acids. Germline CDR1 SGHVS, CDR2 FQNEAQ. The V end was cut by 5 bases, the J end by 7 bases, with 23 bases between. The whole variable domain, remainder taken from reference TRBV7-8 and TRBJ1-2, is GAGVSQSPRYKVAKRGQDVALRCDPISGHVSLFWYQQALGQGPEFLTYFQNEAQLDKSGLPSDRFFAERPEGSVSTLKIQRTQQEDSAVYLCASSPLGTLPLSGYTFGSGTRLTVV.

The V call is TRBV6-1, the J call TRBJ1-6; 9 nucleotides align to TRBD1. The CDR3 extends over 14 amino acids. The V segment lost 8 bases and the J segment 7 bases; nucleotides outside the gene matches: 6. Germline V gene sequence: CDR1 MNHNS, CDR2 SASEGT. The CDR3 reads CASQGTGRNSPLHF. The CDR3 DNA reads TGTGCCAGCCAGGGGACAGGGCGGAATTCACCCCTCCACTTT.

The CDR3 DNA reads TGTGCCAGCAGCCTCACACCCCCGCAGGATGGAAACTATGGCTACACCTTC. Its translation is CASSLTPPQDGNYGYTF. This chain uses TRBV7-2 with TRBJ1-2; D uncertain. This CDR3 is built from 17 residues. The germline CDR1 and CDR2 sequences are SGHTA and FQGNSA. V lost 5 bases and J 2 bases, leaving 21 bases between the germline ends.

For this clone: The sample carries other DNA sequences with the same CDR3. This chain's CDR3 is CASSYRGSYNSPLHF. CDR3 DNA sequence: TGTGCCAGCAGTTACAGGGGCTCCTATAATTCACCCCTCCACTTT. The chain carries TRBV27 and TRBJ1-6, with TRBD1 identical over 7 bases. The junction had 0 bases not matched to a gene; V was cut back by 4 bases and J by 0 bases. This CDR3 has 15 amino acids. CDR1 is MNHEY, CDR2 SMNVEV, per germline (reference sequence).

The chain is built from TRBV7-8 and TRBJ1-5, with no clear D. The CDR3 loop spans 15 amino acids. V was shortened by 1 base and J by 5 bases, with 12 bases between the two germline ends. CDR1 is SGHVS, CDR2 FQNEAQ, per germline. CDR3 loop: CASSLGVRTHQPQHF. CDR3 DNA sequence: TGTGCCAGCAGCTTAGGTGTCAGAACACATCAGCCCCAGCATTTT.

The chain uses TRBV28 and TRBJ1-4; D is possibly TRBD1 (6 bases). The length of the CDR3 is 13 residues. The germline V gene has CDR1 MDHEN and CDR2 SYDVKM. V lost 4 bases and J 7 bases, leaving 10 bases between the germline ends. The CDR3 DNA is TGTGCCAGCAGTTCCAGGGGTAGTGAAAAACTGTTTTTT. Translation gives CASSSRGSEKLFF.

This chain joins TRBV20-1 and TRBJ2-5; maybe TRBD1 (5 bases). V lost 3 bases and J 6 bases, leaving 5 bases between the germline ends. CDR3 length: 10 amino acids. Per the germline V gene, CDR1 is DFQATT and CDR2 is SNEGSKA (reference sequence). As DNA, the CDR3 is TGCAGTGCTAGGGGGCAGACCCAGTACTTC. This encodes CSARGQTQYF.

The V call is TRBV6-1, the J call TRBJ1-1; 7 nucleotides line up with TRBD1. CDR1 MNHNS and CDR2 SASEGT come from the germline V gene. CDR3 length: 13 amino acids. The trim removed 6 bases at V and 6 bases at J, leaving 7 bases unmatched. The CDR3 region is CASSRTGNAEAFF. The CDR3 bases are TGTGCCAGCAGCCGGACAGGCAATGCTGAAGCTTTCTTT.

The genes are TRBV27 and TRBJ2-3; 8 bases are a match to TRBD1. The CDR3 is 15 residues long. With 4 bases clipped from V and 4 bases from J, the junction kept 7 bases outside the gene matches. Per the germline V gene, CDR1 is MNHEY and CDR2 is SMNVEV (reference sequence). Written as DNA, the CDR3 is TGTGCCAGCAGTTACCTGGGACAGGAGGCAGATACGCAGTATTTT. Translating gives CASSYLGQEADTQYF.

V is TRBV28 and J is TRBJ1-2; unclear D gene. The CDR3 extends over 20 amino acids. Looked up from germline, CDR1 is MDHEN and CDR2 is SYDVKM. V lost 6 bases and J lost 5, with 34 bases in between. This chain's CDR3 is CASSPTRWPFTGSFMYGYTF. The CDR3 nucleotides are TGTGCCAGCAGCCCCACCCGGTGGCCATTCACGGGGTCTTTCATGTATGGCTACACCTTC.

The rearrangement joins TRBV9 to TRBJ1-6; D might be TRBD1 (5 bases). There are 13 residues in the CDR3. V lost 0 bases and J 7 bases, leaving 5 bases between the germline ends. Germline assignment: CDR1 SGDLS and CDR2 YYNGEE. CDR3 sequence: CASSVGTNSPLHF. The DNA of the CDR3 is TGTGCCAGCAGCGTAGGGACAAATTCACCCCTCCACTTT.

V is TRBV5-4 and J is TRBJ1-2, with TRBD1 identical over 8 bases. Trimming cost V 4 bases and J 1 base; bases outside gene matches: 3. The germline CDR1 and CDR2 sequences are SGHNT and YYREEE (reference sequence). CDR3 length: 14 residues. The CDR3 protein is CASSPGGFNYGYTF. The CDR3 DNA is TGTGCCAGCAGCCCAGGGGGCTTTAACTATGGCTACACCTTC. The whole variable domain, filled in from reference TRBV5-4 and TRBJ1-2, reads ETGVTQSPTHLIKTRGQQVTLRCSSQSGHNTVSWYQQALGQGPQFIFQYYREEENGRGNFPPRFSGLQFPNYSSELNVNALELDDSALYLCASSPGGFNYGYTFGSGTRLTVV.

The chain employs TRBV30 and TRBJ2-7; TRBD1 agrees at 7 bases. Germline V CDR1 and CDR2: GTSNPN, SVGIG (reference sequence). V lost 0 bases and J lost 0; bases outside the gene matches: 14. The CDR3 totals 18 residues. The CDR3 nucleotides read TGTGCCTGGAGTGTATGTGGGGCCGACAGGGAAAGCTCCTACGAGCAGTACTTC. As protein: CAWSVCGADRESSYEQYF.

The chain joins TRBV5-1 to TRBJ2-7, with 7 nucleotides matching TRBD2. The CDR3 sequence is 17 residues long. Germline CDR1 SGHRS, CDR2 YFSETQ. V dropped 3 bases and J dropped 5; count of bases not matched to a gene: 17. The CDR3 sequence: CASSSGGDSQGQDEQYF. For the CDR3, the DNA is TGCGCCAGCAGCTCGGGGGGTGATTCGCAGGGTCAGGACGAGCAGTACTTC.

The V and J genes are TRBV14 and TRBJ1-1, with 7 bases matching TRBD1. Looked up from germline, CDR1 is SGHDN and CDR2 is FVKESK. The V gene end was trimmed by 2 bases and the J gene end by 2 bases; junction bases not matched to a gene: 8. The CDR3 contains 16 residues. This chain's CDR3 is CASSQTGVVTNTEAFF. The CDR3 DNA reads as TGTGCCAGCAGCCAAACAGGGGTGGTAACAAACACTGAAGCTTTCTTT.

The V call is TRBV2, the J call TRBJ1-2; D possibly corresponds to TRBD1 (6 bases). The germline gives CDR1 SNHLY, CDR2 FYNNEI. The CDR3 contains 15 residues. V was trimmed by 1 base and J by 8 bases, leaving 17 bases between them. CDR3 in amino acids: CASSEGQDLFVGYTF. The CDR3 coding sequence is TGTGCCAGCAGTGAAGGACAGGATCTATTCGTAGGCTACACCTTC.

This chain joins TRBV27 and TRBJ2-7, with 9 positions matching TRBD1. Germline-derived CDR1 and CDR2 are MNHEY and SMNVEV (reference sequence). V lost 7 bases, J lost 2 bases, and 15 bases stayed unmatched. The CDR3 runs 17 residues. In DNA, the CDR3 is TGTGCCAGCACCTACAGGGGGCAAAATCCGCGACCCTACGAGCAGTACTTC. It codes for CASTYRGQNPRPYEQYF.

The chain links TRBV6-5 to TRBJ2-7; D might be TRBD2 (7 bases). Between the trimmed V and J ends, which lost 4 bases and 0 bases, there was a span of 13 bases. CDR3 length: 15 amino acids. The germline CDR1 and CDR2 sequences are MNHEY and SVGAGI. CDR3: CASSWRGGSSYEQYF. DNA for the CDR3: TGTGCCAGCAGTTGGAGGGGGGGAAGCTCCTACGAGCAGTACTTC.

The rearrangement uses TRBV5-4 and TRBJ2-3; no clear D. Trimming shortened V by 3 bases and J by 4 bases, and 18 bases separated the two germline ends. Germline CDR1 is SGHNT and CDR2 is YYREEE (reference sequence). There are 16 residues in the CDR3. CDR3 sequence reads: CASSSGSPRCADTQYF. The CDR3 nucleotides are TGTGCCAGCAGCTCAGGATCCCCCCGGTGTGCAGATACGCAGTATTTT. The full variable domain, completed using reference TRBV5-4 and TRBJ2-3, is ETGVTQSPTHLIKTRGQQVTLRCSSQSGHNTVSWYQQALGQGPQFIFQYYREEENGRGNFPPRFSGLQFPNYSSELNVNALELDDSALYLCASSSGSPRCADTQYFGPGTRLTVL.